This TCR beta chain was captured in a study of cytomegalovirus exposure and HLA in healthy donors. PCR amplification relied on 60 Vbeta primers (plus 13 Jbeta primers). Sequencing was performed with immunoSEQ multiplex PCR; in TCRdb, only in-frame clones are kept and a portion is missing. The data show about 130,000 clones, about 72% seen once. Study-wide results and limits: Later analysis reportedly placed an Asian-associated ancestry cluster below the roughly 690-donor mean in N-insertions. Researchers counted roughly 150 TCR beta chains as cytomegalovirus-associated.

Trimming cost V 6 bases and J 5 bases; bases outside gene matches: 9. The CDR3 runs to 15 residues. Per germline, CDR1 SNHLY and CDR2 FYNNEI. Concerning this clone itself: What it binds is unknown.

Input material: PBMCs. This clonotype was sampled from a female donor in good health and CMV-seronegative. V gene TRBV2 combines with J gene TRBJ1-5; 8 bases line up with TRBD1. The CDR3 is CASRLTGAGDQPQHF. CDR3 sequence (DNA): TGTGCCAGCAGGCTGACAGGGGCTGGGGATCAGCCCCAGCATTTT. The full variable domain, in which reference TRBV2 and TRBJ1-5 provide the parts outside the CDR3, is EPEVTQTPSHQVTQMGQEVILRCVPISNHLYFYWYRQILGQKVEFLVSFYNNEISEKSEIFDDQFSVERPDGSNFTLKIRSTKLEDSAMYFCASRLTGAGDQPQHFGDGTRLSIL.